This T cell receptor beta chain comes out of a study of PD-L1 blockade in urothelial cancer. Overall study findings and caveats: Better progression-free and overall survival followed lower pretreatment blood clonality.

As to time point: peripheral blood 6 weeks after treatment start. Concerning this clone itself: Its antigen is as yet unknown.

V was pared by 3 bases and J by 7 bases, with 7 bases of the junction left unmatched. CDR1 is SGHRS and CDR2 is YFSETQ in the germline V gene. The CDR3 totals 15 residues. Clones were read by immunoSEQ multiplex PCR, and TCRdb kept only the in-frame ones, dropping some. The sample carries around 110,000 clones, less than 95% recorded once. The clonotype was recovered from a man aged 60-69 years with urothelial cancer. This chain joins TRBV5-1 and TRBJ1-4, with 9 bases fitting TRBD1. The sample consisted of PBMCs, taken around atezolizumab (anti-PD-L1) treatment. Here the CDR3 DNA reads TGCGCCAGCAGCTGGGGACAGGGAGGGTCTGAAAAACTGTTTTTT. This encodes CASSWGQGGSEKLFF.